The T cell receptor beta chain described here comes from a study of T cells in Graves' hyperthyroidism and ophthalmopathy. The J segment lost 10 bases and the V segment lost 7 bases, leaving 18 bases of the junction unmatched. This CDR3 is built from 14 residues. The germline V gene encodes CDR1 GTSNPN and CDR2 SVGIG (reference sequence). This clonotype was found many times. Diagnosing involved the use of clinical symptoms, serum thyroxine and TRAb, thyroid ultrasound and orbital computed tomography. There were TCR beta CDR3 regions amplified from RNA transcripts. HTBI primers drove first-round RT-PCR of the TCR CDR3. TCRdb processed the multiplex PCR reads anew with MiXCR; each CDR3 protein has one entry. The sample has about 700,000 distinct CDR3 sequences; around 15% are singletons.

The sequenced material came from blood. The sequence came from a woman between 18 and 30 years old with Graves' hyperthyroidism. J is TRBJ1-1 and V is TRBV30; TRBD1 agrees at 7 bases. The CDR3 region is CALHRGGVVFGAFF. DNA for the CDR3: TGTGCCTTGCACAGGGGTGGGGTTGTGTTTGGAGCTTTCTTT.